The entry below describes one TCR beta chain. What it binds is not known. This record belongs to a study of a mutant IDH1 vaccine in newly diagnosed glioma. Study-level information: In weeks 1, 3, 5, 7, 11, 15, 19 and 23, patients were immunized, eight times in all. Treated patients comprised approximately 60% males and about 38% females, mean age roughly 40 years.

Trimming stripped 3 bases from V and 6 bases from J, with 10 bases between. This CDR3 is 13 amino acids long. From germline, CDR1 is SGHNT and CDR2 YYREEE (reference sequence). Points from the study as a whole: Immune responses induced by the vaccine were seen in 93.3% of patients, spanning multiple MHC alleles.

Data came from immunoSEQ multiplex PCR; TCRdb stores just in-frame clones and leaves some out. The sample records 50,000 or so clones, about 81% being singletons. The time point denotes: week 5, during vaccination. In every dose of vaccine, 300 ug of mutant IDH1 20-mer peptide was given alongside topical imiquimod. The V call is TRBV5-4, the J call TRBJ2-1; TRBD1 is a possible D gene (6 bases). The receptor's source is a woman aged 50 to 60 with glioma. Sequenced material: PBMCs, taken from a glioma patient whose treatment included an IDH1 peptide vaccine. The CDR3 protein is CASSSRGSNEQFF. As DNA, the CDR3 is TGTGCCAGCAGCTCCAGGGGAAGCAATGAGCAGTTCTTC.